This entry lists 14 T cell receptor beta chains sequenced from one sample in a study of neurological immune-mediated disorders. One entry per CDR3 protein results from TCRdb running MiXCR on the 5' RACE reads. Of tens of thousands of distinct CDR3 sequences in the sample, 4% are singletons; the top ten hold 1.9%. The sample taken for sequencing was CD4+ T cells from blood. Receptors were obtained from a woman between 40 and 55 years old with multiple sclerosis.

This clonotype was observed at least ten times. V and J are TRBV18 and TRBJ2-3; no clear D. Germline CDR1 and CDR2: KGHSH and LQKENI. Trimming removed 3 bases at V and 0 bases at J, with 10 bases between. The CDR3 has 15 amino acids. CDR3: CASSPPGTSTDTQYF. The CDR3, as DNA: TGTGCCAGCTCACCCCCCGGTACTAGCACAGATACGCAGTATTTT.

This clonotype was detected ten times or more. The chain carries TRBV5-6 and TRBJ2-7; TRBD2 agrees at 9 bases. V gave up 10 bases and J gave up 7 bases; unmatched junction bases: 18. Germline-derived CDR1 and CDR2 are SGHDT and YYEEEE. CDR3 length equals 15 residues. The DNA of the CDR3 is TGTGCCGCCACACCTCAAGGCGGGGGGGCTGGTGAGCAGTACTTC. Residues: CAATPQGGGAGEQYF.

This clonotype was counted many times. The chain uses TRBV7-8 and TRBJ2-6; TRBD2 matches 9 bases. The CDR3 runs to 19 residues. With 1 base clipped from V and 4 bases from J, the junction kept 11 bases outside the gene matches. Looked up from germline, CDR1 is SGHVS and CDR2 is FQNEAQ. In DNA form, the CDR3 reads TGTGCCAGCAGCTTAGGGGGGGGACTAGCCTTATCCGGGGCCAACGTCCTGACTTTC. This gives the protein CASSLGGGLALSGANVLTF.

The genes are TRBV4-1 and TRBJ1-1; D is perhaps TRBD1 (5 bases). CDR3 length: 15 residues. The germline V gene encodes CDR1 MGHRA and CDR2 YSYEKL. Trimming cost V 6 bases and J 3 bases, with 17 bases left between them. Written as DNA, the CDR3 is TGCGCCAGCAGACACGTAGGGGTAAGGGACACTGAAGCTTTCTTT. Its translation is CASRHVGVRDTEAFF.

Many counts were recorded for this clonotype. V usage is TRBV5-1 and J usage is TRBJ1-1, with TRBD1 matching over 7 bases. V trimming: 1 base; J trimming: 1 base; junction bases outside the gene matches: 4. The CDR3 contains 15 residues. The germline gives CDR1 SGHRS, CDR2 YFSETQ. CDR3 DNA: TGCGCCAGCAGCTTGCAGGGACAGCAGAACACTGAAGCTTTCTTT. It yields the protein CASSLQGQQNTEAFF.

This clonotype was seen a handful of times. The chain uses TRBV7-6 and TRBJ2-7, with D perhaps TRBD1 (6 bases). Trimming pared 3 bases from V and 7 bases from J, leaving 13 bases between. The CDR3 sequence is 13 residues long. CDR1 is SGHVS and CDR2 is FNYEAQ in the germline V gene. The CDR3 DNA reads TGTGCCAGCAGCTTGGGAGAGAGGGGGGAGCAGTACTTC. Its translation: CASSLGERGEQYF.

In this sample, this clonotype turned up many times. CDR3 sequence: CASSQERSRVGTNYGYTF. CDR3 DNA: TGCGCCAGCAGCCAAGAACGTAGCCGGGTTGGTACGAACTATGGCTACACCTTC. The genes are TRBV4-1 and TRBJ1-2; D unresolved. Germline assignment: CDR1 MGHRA and CDR2 YSYEKL. This CDR3 spans 18 amino acids. V was trimmed by 0 bases and J by 2 bases, leaving 19 bases between them.

This clonotype was found many times. V and J are TRBV6-6 and TRBJ2-7, with TRBD1 identical over 7 bases. V was pared by 1 base and J by 2 bases, with 14 bases of the junction left unmatched. The germline gives CDR1 MNHNY, CDR2 SVGAGI (reference sequence). CDR3 size: 18 residues. CDR3 DNA sequence: TGTGCCAGCAGTTACTACTCGGGCTTACAGGGGCATCCCTACGAGCAGTACTTC. Translated: CASSYYSGLQGHPYEQYF.

This clonotype was observed many times. The CDR3 DNA sequence: TGTGCCAGCAGCTTAGTAGCGAGTCAGCCCCAGCATTTT. It codes for CASSLVASQPQHF. This chain joins TRBV7-6 and TRBJ1-5; D call uncertain. The CDR3 is 13 residues long. V was shortened by 1 base and J by 6 bases, with 7 bases between the two germline ends. From germline, CDR1 is SGHVS and CDR2 FNYEAQ.

The table lists this clonotype with many counts. V and J are TRBV9 and TRBJ1-4, with D uncertain. The CDR3 loop spans 15 amino acids. Between the trimmed V and J ends, which lost 5 bases and 7 bases, there was a span of 18 bases. From germline, CDR1 is SGDLS and CDR2 YYNGEE. CDR3 bases: TGTGCCAGCAGTTCCCTGTCCGGGGAGGGTGAAAAACTGTTTTTT. Amino acids: CASSSLSGEGEKLFF.

The table lists this clonotype with many counts. The gene calls are TRBV6-5 and TRBJ2-3; 9 bases line up with TRBD2. This CDR3 is built from 14 residues. Germline CDR1 MNHEY, CDR2 SVGAGI. After removal of 5 bases from V and 4 bases from J, the junction contained 4 bases not matched to a gene. The CDR3 DNA follows: TGTGCCAGCAGTCAAGCGGGGGGCGCAGATACGCAGTATTTT. Protein sequence: CASSQAGGADTQYF.

There are many counts of this clonotype. The CDR3 DNA reads TGCGCCAGCAGCCAAGGCAGCTACGGTCTACTAGCCAAAAACATTCAGTACTTC. It yields the protein CASSQGSYGLLAKNIQYF. The chain uses TRBV4-1 and TRBJ2-4; D is unclear. CDR3 length: 18 residues. Trimming took 1 base from V and 0 from J, leaving 16 bases between them. Germline CDR1 reads MGHRA; CDR2 reads YSYEKL.

This clonotype was seen many times. This sequence joins TRBV5-5 and TRBJ2-3, with 8 bases identical to TRBD2. The CDR3 sequence is 16 residues long. Trimming took 2 bases from V and 5 from J; bases not matched to a gene: 10. CDR1 and CDR2 from the germline V gene are SGHKS and YYEKEE (reference sequence). CDR3 in amino acids: CASSFFFGGVGDTQYF. The CDR3 DNA sequence: TGTGCCAGCAGCTTCTTCTTCGGGGGGGTTGGAGATACGCAGTATTTT. The whole variable domain, filled in from reference TRBV5-5 and TRBJ2-3, reads DAGVTQSPTHLIKTRGQQVTLRCSPISGHKSVSWYQQVLGQGPQFIFQYYEKEERGRGNFPDRFSARQFPNYSSELNVNALLLGDSALYLCASSFFFGGVGDTQYFGPGTRLTVL.

This clonotype has a count of ten or more. The chain employs TRBV20-1 and TRBJ1-5, with D unresolved. This CDR3 has 15 amino acids. Germline-derived CDR1 and CDR2 are DFQATT and SNEGSKA (reference sequence). V was clipped by 3 bases and J by 0 bases, with 12 bases between them. CDR3 sequence (DNA): TGCAGTGCTAGCAAGGGCAGGTATAGCAATCAGCCCCAGCATTTT. It yields the protein CSASKGRYSNQPQHF.